This TCR beta chain was recovered during a study of cytomegalovirus exposure and HLA in healthy donors. Study-level findings and limits: Later, an analysis showed that TCR beta chains associated with HLA were more clonally expanded than others that were equally common.

The CDR3 contains 16 residues. Germline-derived CDR1 and CDR2 are SGHDT and YYEEEE. V shed 4 bases, J shed 2 bases, and the junction held 8 bases outside the gene matches. Note on this clone: Its target is unknown.

Primers included in the PCR were 60 Vbeta and 13 Jbeta primers. Clones were sequenced by immunoSEQ multiplex PCR, and TCRdb holds only the in-frame ones, with some missing. Of around 100,000 clones listed, approximately 82% are singletons. This TCR came from a middle-aged man in good health and CMV-seronegative. Specimen: PBMCs. This chain connects TRBV5-6 to TRBJ1-2; TRBD1 matches at 10 bases. Here the CDR3 reads CASSDRDRGENYGYTF. As DNA, the CDR3 is TGTGCCAGCAGCGACCGGGACAGGGGAGAGAACTATGGCTACACCTTC.